These 8 T cell receptor beta chains were sequenced from one sample in a study of control samples from healthy donors and cancer patients. Only in-frame clones appear in the TCRdb table, and some are missing; sequencing was by immunoSEQ multiplex PCR. The data contain 150,000 to 200,000 clones, 88% of them singletons. The sample comprised blood. These receptors all stem from a young woman in good health.

The CDR3 DNA is TGTGCCAGCAGAGCTACGGACAGACAGCAGTATTTT. Amino acids: CASRATDRQQYF. The rearrangement joins TRBV2 to TRBJ2-3; D perhaps matches TRBD1 (6 bases). The CDR3 sequence is 12 residues long. The V gene lost 6 bases and the J gene lost 11 bases, with 15 bases spanning the gap. From germline, CDR1 is SNHLY and CDR2 FYNNEI.

The chain uses TRBV6-5 and TRBJ2-1; 8 bases match TRBD1. This CDR3 is 15 amino acids long. The V gene end was trimmed by 0 bases and the J gene end by 10 bases; junction bases not matched to a gene: 8. The V gene's germline CDR1 is MNHEY and CDR2 SVGAGI. As DNA, the CDR3 is TGTGCCAGCAGTTACTCTACGACAGGGGCAGGGGAGCAGTTCTTC. It specifies CASSYSTTGAGEQFF.

This clone was detected once. The rearrangement links TRBV14 to TRBJ2-7, with D unclear. Germline V gene lookup returns CDR1 SGHDN and CDR2 FVKESK. Between the trimmed V and J ends, which lost 0 bases and 1 base, there was a span of 16 bases. The CDR3 length is 17 residues. Written as DNA, the CDR3 is TGTGCCAGCAGCCAAGATCCGGCAGCTGGTGGGTCCTACGAGCAGTACGTC. Its translation: CASSQDPAAGGSYEQYV.

This chain links TRBV6-6 with TRBJ1-4; D gene ambiguous. In germline, CDR1 is MNHNY, CDR2 SVGAGI (reference sequence). Trimming took 5 bases from V and 3 from J, leaving 10 bases between them. The CDR3 consists of 14 residues. The CDR3 loop reads CASSLRRANEKLFF. The CDR3, as DNA: TGTGCCAGCAGTCTCAGAAGGGCTAATGAAAAACTGTTTTTT.

CDR3 bases: TGTGCCAGCAGCTTAGGCGGACTCTCGACAGATACGCAGTATTTT. This codes for CASSLGGLSTDTQYF. The chain combines TRBV11-2 with TRBJ2-3, with a possible D match to TRBD2 (5 bases). This CDR3 is 15 amino acids long. In germline, CDR1 is SGHAT, CDR2 FQNNGV. Trimming took 1 base from V and 3 from J, leaving 11 bases between them.

V and J are TRBV5-4 and TRBJ1-3, with D uncertain. The V gene's germline CDR1 is SGHNT and CDR2 YYREEE (reference sequence). CDR3 length: 16 amino acids. The V end was cut by 1 base, the J end by 0 bases, with 11 bases between. In DNA, the CDR3 is TGTGCCAGCAGCTTGAGGATTCAGCACTCTGGAAACACCATATATTTT. Translated: CASSLRIQHSGNTIYF.

This chain uses TRBV28 with TRBJ2-1, with no clear D. Trimming cost V 10 bases and J 8 bases, with 12 bases left between them. Germline V CDR1 and CDR2: MDHEN, SYDVKM. This CDR3 contains 11 residues. The CDR3, as DNA: TGTGCCACCGCCGGTACCTATGAGCAGTTCTTC. This gives the protein CATAGTYEQFF.

The chain employs TRBV28 and TRBJ1-1; D gene ambiguous. The CDR3 sequence is 14 residues long. Germline V lookup: CDR1 MDHEN, CDR2 SYDVKM. V was cut by 2 bases and J by 0 bases, with 7 bases left in between. CDR3 sequence reads: CASSLQGMNTEAFF. The CDR3 nucleotides read TGTGCCAGCAGTTTACAAGGGATGAACACTGAAGCTTTCTTT.